The 25 T cell receptor beta chains below come from one sample, sequenced in a study of blood T cell repertoires in COVID-19. This table comes from immunoSEQ multiplex PCR, and its TCRdb copy is limited to in-frame clones, with some not included. This table holds about 190,000 clones, roughly 84% found once. The sequenced material came from PBMCs or T cells enriched from blood (not recorded which). These receptors were obtained from a woman aged 25 to 39 who had been exposed to COVID-19.

The rearrangement joins TRBV2 to TRBJ1-2; D not resolved. The V end lost 6 bases, the J end lost 8 bases, and 13 bases lay between the germline ends. Germline CDR1 and CDR2: SNHLY and FYNNEI. The CDR3 runs 12 residues. CDR3 bases: TGTGCCAGCAGGGACTTCAAGGACGGCTACACCTTC. This gives the protein CASRDFKDGYTF.

V usage is TRBV18 and J usage is TRBJ2-7; TRBD2 matches 12 bases. The junction had 4 bases not matched to a gene; V was cut back by 3 bases and J by 4 bases. The CDR3 has 15 amino acids. Germline V gene sequence: CDR1 KGHSH, CDR2 LQKENI. CDR3 region: CASSPSTSGGYEQYF. Written as DNA, the CDR3 is TGTGCCAGCTCACCTAGCACTAGCGGGGGGTACGAGCAGTACTTC.

Note on this clone: Germline is not matched at one junction end, which may reflect a read error. This chain links TRBV2 with TRBJ1-2, with 7 nucleotides matching TRBD1. The germline CDR1 and CDR2 sequences are SNHLY and FYNNEI. The CDR3 is 14 residues long. This CDR3 reads CASREGTANYGYTF. DNA of the CDR3: TGTGCCAGCAGGGAAGGGACAGCTAACTATGGCTACACCTTC.

CDR3 amino acids: CATSDTGGLRQYF. The CDR3 DNA reads as TGTGCCACCAGTGACACAGGGGGCCTTCGGCAGTACTTC. The chain links TRBV24-1 to TRBJ2-7; 9 nucleotides match TRBD1. Germline CDR1 is KGHDR and CDR2 is SFDVKD. V trimming: 4 bases; J trimming: 9 bases; junction bases outside the gene matches: 6. This CDR3 spans 13 amino acids.

The chain employs TRBV14 and TRBJ2-5; 13 bases are a match to TRBD2. CDR3 length: 16 residues. The trim removed 3 bases at V and 2 bases at J, leaving 3 bases unmatched. Germline loops: CDR1 SGHDN, CDR2 FVKESK. Here the CDR3 DNA reads TGTGCCAGCAGCCACAGGACTAGCGGGGGACAAGAGACCCAGTACTTC. It encodes CASSHRTSGGQETQYF. The full variable domain, rest sourced from reference TRBV14 and TRBJ2-5, is EAGVTQFPSHSVIEKGQTVTLRCDPISGHDNLYWYRRVMGKEIKFLLHFVKESKQDESGMPNNRFLAERTGGTYSTLKVQPAELEDSGVYFCASSHRTSGGQETQYFGPGTRLLVL.

The chain combines TRBV11-2 with TRBJ1-2, with D possibly TRBD1 on 6 matching bases. This CDR3 has 13 residues. Germline CDR1 is SGHAT and CDR2 is FQNNGV. V shed 5 bases and J shed 1 base, with 8 bases lying between them. CDR3 sequence (DNA): TGTGCCAGCAGCGGACAGCTTAACTATGGCTACACCTTC. This codes for CASSGQLNYGYTF.

The chain carries TRBV29-1 and TRBJ2-5; the D is unclear. This CDR3 contains 13 residues. Germline V gene sequence: CDR1 SQVTM, CDR2 ANQGSEA. Trimming removed 4 bases from V and 3 bases from J, with 12 bases in between. The CDR3 loop reads CSVVPISEETQYF. The CDR3 DNA reads TGCAGCGTTGTGCCCATATCGGAAGAGACCCAGTACTTC. Variable domain in full (rest from reference TRBV29-1 and TRBJ2-5): SAVISQKPSRDICQRGTSLTIQCQVDSQVTMMFWYRQQPGQSLTLIATANQGSEATYESGFVIDKFPISRPNLTFSTLTVSNMSPEDSSIYLCSVVPISEETQYFGPGTRLLVL.

V gene TRBV23-1 combines with J gene TRBJ2-7; D unclear. TRBV23-1 is reported as an ORF; its role is uncertain. Trimming removed 10 bases from V and 3 bases from J, with 4 bases in between. This CDR3 region has 9 residues. CDR3 DNA: TGCGCCATTCACTACGAGCAGTACTTC. It codes for CAIHYEQYF.

The V gene is TRBV10-3, the J gene TRBJ2-1; the match to TRBD1 covers 9 bases. Germline assignment: CDR1 ENHRY and CDR2 SYGVKD. After removal of 4 bases from V and 5 bases from J, the junction contained 6 bases not matched to a gene. The CDR3 contains 15 residues. The CDR3 sequence is CAISAWTGENNEQFF. The CDR3 DNA is TGTGCCATCAGTGCATGGACAGGGGAAAACAATGAGCAGTTCTTC.

The V gene is TRBV5-6, the J gene TRBJ2-3; 8 bases match TRBD2. V shed 1 base, J shed 4 bases, and the junction held 8 bases outside the gene matches. This CDR3 is built from 16 residues. Germline V gene lookup returns CDR1 SGHDT and CDR2 YYEEEE. The CDR3, as DNA: TGTGCCAGCAGCTTGTATCTCGGGGGGGCCCCAGATACGCAGTATTTT. This sequence encodes CASSLYLGGAPDTQYF.

The CDR3 bases are TGTGCCAGCAGCGTAAGCCATAGCAATCAGCCCCAGCATTTT. Its translation: CASSVSHSNQPQHF. V gene TRBV9 combines with J gene TRBJ1-5; D is undetermined. CDR1 SGDLS and CDR2 YYNGEE come from the germline V gene. The germline V and J ends were trimmed by 1 base and 0 bases, with 5 bases remaining between them. The CDR3 contains 14 residues. Combining the CDR3 with reference TRBV9 and TRBJ1-5 gives the whole variable domain DSGVTQTPKHLITATGQRVTLRCSPRSGDLSVYWYQQSLDQGLQFLIQYYNGEERAKGNILERFSAQQFPDLHSELNLSSLELGDSALYFCASSVSHSNQPQHFGDGTRLSIL.

V and J are TRBV7-8 and TRBJ1-3; D is possibly TRBD1 (6 bases). The length of the CDR3 is 15 residues. V gave up 5 bases and J gave up 2 bases, with 13 bases separating them. Germline loops: CDR1 SGHVS, CDR2 FQNEAQ. CDR3 sequence: CASSKAGEPGNTIYF. CDR3 bases: TGTGCCAGCAGCAAAGCAGGGGAACCTGGAAACACCATATATTTT. Filled out from reference TRBV7-8 and TRBJ1-3, the complete variable domain reads GAGVSQSPRYKVAKRGQDVALRCDPISGHVSLFWYQQALGQGPEFLTYFQNEAQLDKSGLPSDRFFAERPEGSVSTLKIQRTQQEDSAVYLCASSKAGEPGNTIYFGEGSWLTVV.

This chain uses TRBV10-1 with TRBJ2-3, with 11 nucleotides matching TRBD2. This CDR3 has 16 amino acids. Per the germline V gene, CDR1 is WNHNN and CDR2 is SYGVQD (reference sequence). V lost 4 bases to trimming and J lost 3 bases; unmatched junction nucleotides: 6. For the CDR3, the DNA is TGCGCCAGCAGTGGTACTAGCGGGGGTGGAACAGATACGCAGTATTTT. Translating it yields CASSGTSGGGTDTQYF.

V is TRBV7-8 and J is TRBJ2-5; D remains unclear. CDR1 and CDR2 (germline): SGHVS, FQNEAQ. The germline V and J ends were trimmed by 1 base and 2 bases, with 8 bases remaining between them. The CDR3 extends over 14 amino acids. In nucleotides, the CDR3 is TGTGCCAGCAGCTTAGGCTCAGTGCAAGAGACCCAGTACTTC. Protein: CASSLGSVQETQYF.

J is TRBJ1-1 and V is TRBV18; possible D gene TRBD1, 6 bases. Germline V CDR1 and CDR2: KGHSH, LQKENI. CDR3 size: 14 residues. Trimming took 5 bases from V and 1 from J, leaving 11 bases between them. The CDR3 here is CASSSTDRNTEAFF. Written as DNA, the CDR3 is TGTGCCAGCTCATCCACGGACAGGAACACTGAAGCTTTCTTT.

The chain recombines TRBV5-5 with TRBJ1-1, with D maybe TRBD1 (5 bases). Between the trimmed V and J ends, which lost 1 base and 8 bases, there was a span of 12 bases. The CDR3 contains 13 residues. CDR1 and CDR2 (germline): SGHKS, YYEKEE (reference sequence). CDR3 bases: TGTGCCAGCAGCTTGTCACTTCGGACAGAAGCTTTCTTT. Protein: CASSLSLRTEAFF.

The V call is TRBV5-1, the J call TRBJ2-5, with D hard to call. Germline CDR1 and CDR2: SGHRS and YFSETQ. CDR3 length equals 11 residues. V was shortened by 7 bases and J by 5 bases, with 9 bases between the two germline ends. The CDR3 DNA reads TGCGCCAGCTCACACGGGGAGACCCAGTACTTC. It encodes CASSHGETQYF.

To note about this clone: The junction departs from germline at one end; a sequencing error may be responsible. The chain employs TRBV7-7 and TRBJ2-3; 12 bases match TRBD2. Germline V CDR1 and CDR2: SSHAT, FNYEAQ (reference sequence). This CDR3 has 17 amino acids. The CDR3 spells CASSLAVTSGGPDTQYF. The CDR3 DNA is TGTGCTAGCAGCTTAGCGGTTACTAGCGGGGGGCCAGATACGCAGTATTTT.

The V call is TRBV27, the J call TRBJ2-7; weak D call: TRBD2 (6 bases). This CDR3 has 14 amino acids. Per germline, CDR1 MNHEY and CDR2 SMNVEV (reference sequence). The V gene lost 4 bases and the J gene lost 3 bases, with 13 bases spanning the gap. Written as DNA, the CDR3 is TGTGCCAGCAGTTCGGGACTCAAAATCTACGAGCAGTACTTC. Translating gives CASSSGLKIYEQYF.

This chain connects TRBV3-1 (or the pseudogene TRBV3-2) to TRBJ1-2, with TRBD1 identical over 8 bases. The CDR3 has 15 residues. Looked up from germline, CDR1 is LGHDT and CDR2 is YNNKEL (reference sequence). J lost 7 bases, V lost 2 bases, and 9 bases had no gene match. Here the CDR3 DNA reads TGTGCCAGCAGCCAACAGACAGGGGAGAGAGGTGGCTACACCTTC. As protein: CASSQQTGERGGYTF.

This clone was detected only a few times. This chain uses TRBV2 with TRBJ2-7; a possible D gene is TRBD2 (6 bases). CDR1 and CDR2 from the germline V gene are SNHLY and FYNNEI. The CDR3 loop spans 14 amino acids. Trimming took 3 bases from V and 7 from J, leaving 16 bases between them. DNA for the CDR3: TGTGCCAGCAGTGATATGCGGGGTGGGAGAGAGCAGTACTTC. Its protein product is CASSDMRGGREQYF.

About this clone: Other DNA sequences in the sample encode the same CDR3. V usage is TRBV6-5 and J usage is TRBJ2-2; TRBD2 agrees at 7 bases. The length of the CDR3 is 13 residues. The germline CDR1 and CDR2 sequences are MNHEY and SVGAGI. J gave up 5 bases and V 9 bases, and 6 bases lay outside the gene matches. CDR3 protein: CASRPGGTGELFF. In DNA, the CDR3 is TGTGCCAGTAGACCGGGGGGTACCGGGGAGCTGTTTTTT.

The chain carries TRBV5-6 and TRBJ2-7, with 8 positions matching TRBD1. The CDR3 runs to 14 residues. Losses at the gene ends were 2 bases for V and 2 bases for J; bases not matched to a gene: 3. Per germline, CDR1 SGHDT and CDR2 YYEEEE. The CDR3 sequence is CASSLGTGPYEQYF. CDR3 nucleotides: TGTGCCAGCAGCTTAGGGACAGGACCCTACGAGCAGTACTTC. The full variable domain, in which reference TRBV5-6 and TRBJ2-7 provide the parts outside the CDR3, is DAGVTQSPTHLIKTRGQQVTLRCSPKSGHDTVSWYQQALGQGPQFIFQYYEEEERQRGNFPDRFSGHQFPNYSSELNVNALLLGDSALYLCASSLGTGPYEQYFGPGTRLTVT.

This clone was seen just once. The CDR3 nucleotides are TGTGCCAGCAGCCGAGACAGGGCTTCAGATACGCAGTATTTT. Its protein product is CASSRDRASDTQYF. V usage is TRBV2 and J usage is TRBJ2-3; TRBD1 matches at 7 bases. V trimming: 6 bases; J trimming: 4 bases; junction bases outside the gene matches: 7. Germline lookup yields CDR1 SNHLY and CDR2 FYNNEI. CDR3 length: 14 amino acids.

The chain has TRBV28 and TRBJ1-2; 7 bases align to TRBD1. CDR1 and CDR2 (germline): MDHEN, SYDVKM. This CDR3 spans 14 amino acids. Losses at the gene ends were 4 bases for V and 1 base for J; bases not matched to a gene: 3. CDR3 protein: CASSSGQFNYGYTF. CDR3 nucleotides: TGTGCCAGCAGTTCGGGACAGTTTAACTATGGCTACACCTTC.